Listed below are T cell receptor beta chains from one sample, sequenced in a study of shared clonotypes between healthy human individuals. Sequenced by immunoSEQ multiplex PCR; TCRdb stores in-frame clones only, minus some. The table records over 150,000 clones, approximately 61% of them present only once. Specimen: memory CD4+ T cells sorted from blood. All receptors derive from a man between 25 and 39 years old in good health. Each CDR3 is given with its conserved first and last residue. Each record gives: V gene, D gene, clone size, J gene, CDR3 DNA, CDR3 protein. A D gene is named only where the DNA matches it firmly. Part of the rows lack a size; the others show once, few, many or a class for expanded clones.

TRBV28	NA	NA	TRBJ2-7	TGTGCCAGCAGTACTCCTGGACAGCGCCTCTACGAGCAGTACTTC	CASSTPGQRLYEQYF
TRBV4-3	NA	NA	TRBJ2-2	TGCGCCAGCAGCCGGGACACCGAGGCCGGGGAGCTGTTTTTT	CASSRDTEAGELFF
TRBV7-9	TRBD2	few	TRBJ2-7	TGTGCCAGCAGCTTCAGCGGACTAGTCTACGAGCAGTACTTC	CASSFSGLVYEQYF
TRBV7-8	NA	few	TRBJ2-5	TGTGCCAGCAGCTTAGGTGGTTTGGGGGAGGAGACCCAGTACTTC	CASSLGGLGEETQYF
TRBV4-3	NA	NA	TRBJ2-7	TGCGCCAGCAGCCCATCCCCAACACCGACTTGGGAGCAGTACTTC	CASSPSPTPTWEQYF
TRBV15	TRBD1	NA	TRBJ1-5	TGTGCCACCAGCAACAGGGGATTAAAGCATCAGCCCCAGCATTTT	CATSNRGLKHQPQHF
TRBV7-2	NA	NA	TRBJ2-2	TGTGCCAGCAGCTTAGCCGCGACCGGGGAGCTGTTTTTT	CASSLAATGELFF
TRBV7-8	NA	NA	TRBJ2-7	TGTGCCAGCAGCCTCGCGGGGATCTCCTACGAGCAGTACTTC	CASSLAGISYEQYF
TRBV2	NA	many	TRBJ1-1	TGTGCCAGCAAAATACCAGAACTTAACACTGAAGCTTTCTTT	CASKIPELNTEAFF
TRBV14	TRBD1	NA	TRBJ2-7	TGTGCCAGCAGCCAACTTGGTAGGGACAGATACGAGCAGTACTTC	CASSQLGRDRYEQYF
TRBV28	TRBD1	NA	TRBJ1-5	TGTGCCAGCAGTTCGTATGTTGGGACAGTCCCTGATAGCAATCAGCCCCAGCATTTT	CASSSYVGTVPDSNQPQHF
TRBV5-1	NA	NA	TRBJ2-1	TGCGCCAGCAGCTTGGGGAAGTACAATGAGCAGTTCTTC	CASSLGKYNEQFF
TRBV11-3	NA	NA	TRBJ2-2	TGTGCCAGCAGCTTAGCCTCGATCGGATCTGGCGGGGAGCTGTTTTTT	CASSLASIGSGGELFF
TRBV7-2	TRBD2	few	TRBJ2-5	TGTGCCAGCAGGGGGACTAGCGGGGGCCAAGAGACCCAGTACTTC	CASRGTSGGQETQYF
TRBV27	TRBD2	NA	TRBJ2-1	TGTGCCAGCAGATACCTCAGTGGCGGGAGAAACGATGAGCAGTTCTTC	CASRYLSGGRNDEQFF
TRBV7-9	NA	once	TRBJ1-5	TGTGCCAGCAGCTTAGGTGGGGGAGATCAGCCCCAGCATTTT	CASSLGGGDQPQHF
TRBV7-8	NA	NA	TRBJ2-5	TGTGCCAGCGCTCGAGCCGGAGAGACCCAGTACTTC	CASARAGETQYF
TRBV7-2	TRBD2	few	TRBJ2-4	TGTGCCAGCAGCAAACTAGCGGGAGTTTCGAATGGCATTCAGTACTTC	CASSKLAGVSNGIQYF
TRBV11-2	TRBD1	NA	TRBJ1-2	TGTGCCAGCAGCTCGCCTGACAGGGCGAGTGGCTACACCTTC	CASSSPDRASGYTF
TRBV5-1	NA	NA	TRBJ2-1	TGCGCCAGCAGCTTGGTTCTGGGGAAGGTAGACAATGAGCAGTTCTTC	CASSLVLGKVDNEQFF
TRBV6-1	NA	NA	TRBJ1-2	TGTGCCAGCAGTAAGCCGGGAGTGGGGAACTATGGCTACACCTTC	CASSKPGVGNYGYTF
TRBV9	NA	few	TRBJ1-1	TGTGCCAGCAGCGGCCGCGAGAACATGAACACTGAAGCTTTCTTT	CASSGRENMNTEAFF
TRBV6-1	NA	NA	TRBJ2-1	TGTGCCAGCAGCTTAGACAGCTCCTACAATGAGCAGTTCTTC	CASSLDSSYNEQFF
TRBV29-1	NA	NA	TRBJ1-2	TGCAGCGTTGGGGCAGGGAACTATGGCTACACCTTC	CSVGAGNYGYTF
TRBV18	NA	NA	TRBJ2-1	TGTGCCAGCTCACTGTCGCGCAACTTCTACAATGAGCAGTTCTTC	CASSLSRNFYNEQFF
TRBV4-1	TRBD2	NA	TRBJ2-7	TGCGCCAGCAGTTACACTAGCGGGAGAGGGTACGAGCAGTACTTC	CASSYTSGRGYEQYF
TRBV11-3	NA	NA	TRBJ2-1	TGTGCCAGCAGCTTCGGAGGGAACAATGAGCAGTTCTTC	CASSFGGNNEQFF
TRBV7-7	NA	NA	TRBJ2-5	TGTGCTAGCAGCTTAGTAGGGGCAGGGGGGTTGGAGACCCAGTACTTC	CASSLVGAGGLETQYF
TRBV6-1	NA	NA	TRBJ2-5	TGTGCCAGCAGTGAAGCGAACCCAGGGGTTTGGGAGACCCAGTACTTC	CASSEANPGVWETQYF